The 14 T cell receptor beta chains listed next were all sequenced from one sample in a study of early T cells in non-severe SARS-CoV-2 infection. TCRdb recomputed calls from the 5' RACE reads with MiXCR, one row per CDR3 protein. The table lists 30,000 to 40,000 distinct CDR3 sequences, 7.1% of them singletons, with about 13% in the top ten. The material was whole blood, obtained at baseline. The source of these receptors is an adult who was a healthcare worker with PCR-confirmed SARS-CoV-2 infection or an uninfected control (not recorded which).

The chain is built from TRBV7-2 and TRBJ2-7, with D uncertain. V lost 3 bases to trimming and J lost 3 bases, with 9 bases between them. The CDR3 has 13 residues. Per germline, CDR1 SGHTA and CDR2 FQGNSA. CDR3 residues: CASSFGRNYEQYF. In nucleotides, the CDR3 is TGTGCCAGCAGCTTCGGCCGGAACTACGAGCAGTACTTC.

This clonotype was seen at least ten times. The chain uses TRBV5-6 and TRBJ1-4, with unresolved D. V was trimmed by 1 base and J by 5 bases, leaving 6 bases between them. The CDR3 loop spans 13 amino acids. CDR1 and CDR2 from the germline V gene are SGHDT and YYEEEE. CDR3 in amino acids: CASSLRANEKLFF. The CDR3 DNA reads as TGTGCCAGCAGCTTGAGGGCCAATGAAAAACTGTTTTTT.

This clonotype was seen many times. This rearrangement joins TRBV6-1 to TRBJ2-7, with D maybe TRBD1 (6 bases). The CDR3 has 14 residues. V was shortened by 4 bases and J by 3 bases, with 13 bases between the two germline ends. Germline lookup yields CDR1 MNHNS and CDR2 SASEGT. This CDR3 reads CASSAPGHRYEQYV. The CDR3 region has the DNA TGTGCCAGCAGTGCCCCGGGACACCGCTACGAGCAGTACGTC.

This clonotype was observed at least ten times. The chain uses TRBV28 and TRBJ1-2; D not certain. V lost 6 bases, J lost 8 bases, and 7 bases lay in between. The CDR3 has 10 residues. The germline gives CDR1 MDHEN, CDR2 SYDVKM. The CDR3 region is CASSHVGYTF. CDR3 nucleotide sequence: TGTGCCAGCAGCCATGTAGGCTACACCTTC.

The chain's CDR3 is CATSRDPTDTQYF. The CDR3 DNA is TGTGCCACCAGCAGAGATCCGACAGATACGCAGTATTTT. The chain recombines TRBV15 with TRBJ2-3, with D unresolved. Germline loops: CDR1 LNHNV, CDR2 YYDKDF (reference sequence). V was shortened by 0 bases and J by 3 bases, with 4 bases between the two germline ends. CDR3 length equals 13 residues.

This clonotype was detected only a few times. V is TRBV28 and J is TRBJ1-1; the D is unclear. The germline gives CDR1 MDHEN, CDR2 SYDVKM. Trimming cost V 5 bases and J 0 bases, with 7 bases left between them. CDR3 length equals 13 residues. The CDR3 DNA reads TGTGCCAGCAGTCCGTTAATGAACACTGAAGCTTTCTTT. Translation: CASSPLMNTEAFF.

This clonotype was seen more than once but under ten times. The chain joins TRBV19 to TRBJ2-5, with D perhaps matching TRBD2 (5 bases). The CDR3 consists of 14 residues. The germline V gene encodes CDR1 LNHDA and CDR2 SQIVND (reference sequence). Between the trimmed V and J ends, which lost 5 bases and 5 bases, there was a span of 15 bases. This chain's CDR3 is CASSPIRTGETQYF. Written as DNA, the CDR3 is TGTGCCAGTAGTCCAATCAGGACTGGGGAGACCCAGTACTTC. Full variable domain (rest looked up from reference TRBV19 and TRBJ2-5): DGGITQSPKYLFRKEGQNVTLSCEQNLNHDAMYWYRQDPGQGLRLIYYSQIVNDFQKGDIAEGYSVSREKKESFPLTVTSAQKNPTAFYLCASSPIRTGETQYFGPGTRLLVL.

This chain connects TRBV10-3 to TRBJ2-7; possible D gene TRBD1, 6 bases. The CDR3 has 16 amino acids. CDR1 ENHRY and CDR2 SYGVKD come from the germline V gene. V was trimmed by 7 bases and J by 2 bases, leaving 21 bases between them. This CDR3 is CAIISPGFGGPYEQYV. The CDR3, as DNA: TGTGCCATCATTTCCCCGGGTTTTGGGGGCCCCTACGAGCAGTACGTC.

There are many counts of this clonotype. V gene TRBV19 combines with J gene TRBJ1-5; D not resolved. Per germline, CDR1 LNHDA and CDR2 SQIVND (reference sequence). This CDR3 is built from 15 residues. The V end lost 6 bases, the J end lost 4 bases, and 16 bases lay between the germline ends. CDR3 sequence reads: CASSMGRIENQPQHF. The CDR3 region has the DNA TGTGCCAGTAGCATGGGCAGAATAGAGAATCAGCCCCAGCATTTT.

The sample holds many counts of this clonotype. This chain links TRBV10-2 with TRBJ1-2; D not resolved. The CDR3 sequence is 15 residues long. Deletions cut 3 bases from V and 2 bases from J, with 13 bases between. The germline CDR1 and CDR2 sequences are WSHSY and SAAADI. CDR3 nucleotide sequence: TGCGCCAGCAGTGAACTCAGCACAGAGAACTATGGCTACACCTTC. This sequence encodes CASSELSTENYGYTF.

The DNA of the CDR3 is TGTGCCAGCAGCACAAGTGGGGGGAGGGTAAGGAAGCAGTACGTC. Translated: CASSTSGGRVRKQYV. The V gene is TRBV7-8, the J gene TRBJ2-7; 7 nucleotides agree with TRBD2. V lost 5 bases and J lost 8; bases outside the gene matches: 15. Germline values: CDR1 SGHVS, CDR2 FQNEAQ. There are 15 residues in the CDR3.

This clonotype came up a few times. The J gene is TRBJ2-5, the V gene TRBV6-2 or TRBV6-3; 9 bases line up with TRBD2. The CDR3 runs to 15 residues. V was pared by 3 bases and J by 5 bases, with 7 bases of the junction left unmatched. Germline V lookup: CDR1 MNHEY, CDR2 SVGEGT. CDR3 protein: CASSYGLANVETQYF. CDR3 nucleotides: TGTGCCAGCAGTTATGGACTAGCGAACGTGGAGACCCAGTACTTC.

This clonotype occurred many times. The rearrangement links TRBV28 to TRBJ1-1, with 8 nucleotides matching TRBD1. This CDR3 comprises 17 residues. The V gene end was trimmed by 5 bases and the J gene end by 1 base; junction bases not matched to a gene: 12. CDR1 is MDHEN and CDR2 is SYDVKM in the germline V gene. The CDR3 is CASSIQGQGRRNTEAFF. CDR3 in DNA: TGTGCCAGCAGTATCCAAGGACAGGGACGTCGGAACACTGAAGCTTTCTTT.

This chain links TRBV5-1 with TRBJ2-2, with D hard to call. Germline assignment: CDR1 SGHRS and CDR2 YFSETQ. V lost 2 bases and J 3 bases, leaving 8 bases between the germline ends. The CDR3 length is 14 residues. DNA of the CDR3: TGCGCCAGCAGCTTTAAGGCGGACACCGGGGAGCTGTTTTTT. This encodes CASSFKADTGELFF. The full variable domain, with the rest looked up from reference TRBV5-1 and TRBJ2-2, is KAGVTQTPRYLIKTRGQQVTLSCSPISGHRSVSWYQQTPGQGLQFLFEYFSETQRNKGNFPGRFSGRQFSNSRSEMNVSTLELGDSALYLCASSFKADTGELFFGEGSRLTVL.